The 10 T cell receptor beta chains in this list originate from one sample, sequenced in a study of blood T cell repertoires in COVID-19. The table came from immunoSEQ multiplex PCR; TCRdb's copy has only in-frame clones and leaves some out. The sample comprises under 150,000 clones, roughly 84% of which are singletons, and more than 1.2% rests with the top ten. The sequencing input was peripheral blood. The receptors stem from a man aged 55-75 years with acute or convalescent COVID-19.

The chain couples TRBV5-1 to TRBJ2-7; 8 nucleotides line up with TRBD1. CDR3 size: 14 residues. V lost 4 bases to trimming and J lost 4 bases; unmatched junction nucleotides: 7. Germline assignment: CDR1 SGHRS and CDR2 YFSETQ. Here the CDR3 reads CASSPDRVLYEQYF. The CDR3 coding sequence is TGCGCCAGCAGCCCGGACAGGGTTCTGTACGAGCAGTACTTC. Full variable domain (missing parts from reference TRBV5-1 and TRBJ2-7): KAGVTQTPRYLIKTRGQQVTLSCSPISGHRSVSWYQQTPGQGLQFLFEYFSETQRNKGNFPGRFSGRQFSNSRSEMNVSTLELGDSALYLCASSPDRVLYEQYFGPGTRLTVT.

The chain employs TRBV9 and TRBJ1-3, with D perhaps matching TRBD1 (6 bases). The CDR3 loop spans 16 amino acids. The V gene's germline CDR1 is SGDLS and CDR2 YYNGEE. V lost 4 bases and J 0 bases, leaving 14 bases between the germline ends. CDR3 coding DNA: TGTGCCAGCAGCATATCGACAGGCGACTCTGGAAACACCATATATTTT. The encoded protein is CASSISTGDSGNTIYF. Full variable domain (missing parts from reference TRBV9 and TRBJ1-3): DSGVTQTPKHLITATGQRVTLRCSPRSGDLSVYWYQQSLDQGLQFLIQYYNGEERAKGNILERFSAQQFPDLHSELNLSSLELGDSALYFCASSISTGDSGNTIYFGEGSWLTVV.

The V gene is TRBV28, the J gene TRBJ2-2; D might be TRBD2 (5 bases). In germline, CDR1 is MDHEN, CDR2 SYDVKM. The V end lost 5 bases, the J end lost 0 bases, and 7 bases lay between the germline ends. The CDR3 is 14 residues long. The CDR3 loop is CASSTGSNTGELFF. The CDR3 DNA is TGTGCCAGCAGTACGGGGTCGAACACCGGGGAGCTGTTTTTT.

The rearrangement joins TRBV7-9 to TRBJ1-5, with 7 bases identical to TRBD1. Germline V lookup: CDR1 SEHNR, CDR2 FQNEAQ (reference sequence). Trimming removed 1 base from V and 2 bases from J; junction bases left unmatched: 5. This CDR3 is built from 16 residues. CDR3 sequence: CASSLVTGVGNQPQHF. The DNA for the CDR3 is TGTGCCAGCAGCTTAGTTACAGGGGTTGGCAATCAGCCCCAGCATTTT. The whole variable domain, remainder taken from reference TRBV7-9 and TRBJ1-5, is DTGVSQNPRHKITKRGQNVTFRCDPISEHNRLYWYRQTLGQGPEFLTYFQNEAQLEKSRLLSDRFSAERPKGSFSTLEIQRTEQGDSAMYLCASSLVTGVGNQPQHFGDGTRLSIL.

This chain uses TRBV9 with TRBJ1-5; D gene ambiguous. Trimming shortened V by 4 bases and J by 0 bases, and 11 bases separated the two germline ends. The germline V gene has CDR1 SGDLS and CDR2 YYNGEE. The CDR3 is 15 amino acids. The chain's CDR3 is CASSTRGASNQPQHF. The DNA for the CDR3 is TGTGCCAGCAGCACCCGTGGAGCTAGCAATCAGCCCCAGCATTTT. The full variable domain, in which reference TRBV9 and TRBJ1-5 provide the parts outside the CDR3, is DSGVTQTPKHLITATGQRVTLRCSPRSGDLSVYWYQQSLDQGLQFLIQYYNGEERAKGNILERFSAQQFPDLHSELNLSSLELGDSALYFCASSTRGASNQPQHFGDGTRLSIL.

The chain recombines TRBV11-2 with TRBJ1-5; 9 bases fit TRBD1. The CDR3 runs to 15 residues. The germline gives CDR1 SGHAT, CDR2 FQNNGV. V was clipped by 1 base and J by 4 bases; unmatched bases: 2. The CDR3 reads CASSLGTGVNQPQHF. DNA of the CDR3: TGTGCCAGCAGCTTAGGGACAGGGGTTAATCAGCCCCAGCATTTT.

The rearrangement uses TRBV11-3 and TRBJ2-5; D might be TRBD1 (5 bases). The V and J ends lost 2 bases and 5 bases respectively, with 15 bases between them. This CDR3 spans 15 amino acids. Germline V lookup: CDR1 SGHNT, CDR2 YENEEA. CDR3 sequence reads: CASSLQARAGETQYF. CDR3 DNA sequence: TGTGCCAGCAGCTTACAGGCCCGCGCAGGGGAGACCCAGTACTTC. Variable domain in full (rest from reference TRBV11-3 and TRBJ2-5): EAGVVQSPRYKIIEKKQPVAFWCNPISGHNTLYWYLQNLGQGPELLIRYENEEAVDDSQLPKDRFSAERLKGVDSTLKIQPAELGDSAVYLCASSLQARAGETQYFGPGTRLLVL.

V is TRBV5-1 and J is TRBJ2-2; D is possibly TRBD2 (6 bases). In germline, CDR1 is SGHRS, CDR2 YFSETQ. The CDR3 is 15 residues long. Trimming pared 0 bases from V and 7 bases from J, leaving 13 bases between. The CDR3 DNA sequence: TGCGCCAGCAGCTTGGGGCGACTAGAGGGCGGGGAGCTGTTTTTT. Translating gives CASSLGRLEGGELFF. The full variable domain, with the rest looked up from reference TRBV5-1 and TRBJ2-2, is KAGVTQTPRYLIKTRGQQVTLSCSPISGHRSVSWYQQTPGQGLQFLFEYFSETQRNKGNFPGRFSGRQFSNSRSEMNVSTLELGDSALYLCASSLGRLEGGELFFGEGSRLTVL.

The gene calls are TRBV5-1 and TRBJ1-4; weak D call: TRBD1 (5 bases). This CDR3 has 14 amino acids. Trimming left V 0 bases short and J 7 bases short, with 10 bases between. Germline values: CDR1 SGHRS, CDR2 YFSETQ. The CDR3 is CASSLEGVGEKLFF. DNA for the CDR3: TGCGCCAGCAGCTTGGAAGGGGTGGGTGAAAAACTGTTTTTT.

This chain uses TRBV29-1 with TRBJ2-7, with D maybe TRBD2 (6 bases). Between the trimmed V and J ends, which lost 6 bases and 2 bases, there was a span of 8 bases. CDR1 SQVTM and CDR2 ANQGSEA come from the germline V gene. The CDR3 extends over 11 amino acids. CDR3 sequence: CSVGGTYEQYF. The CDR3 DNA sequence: TGCAGCGTAGGCGGGACCTACGAGCAGTACTTC.